This paragraph covers one T cell receptor beta chain sequence. The antigen remains unidentified. This sample was taken from a study of blood T cells in healthy people across ages. Study findings and constraints: Strongly correlated with naive T cell percentage was TCR beta diversity.

PBMCs numbering at least 6.5 million were isolated per sample. CDR3 length: 15 amino acids. The germline gives CDR1 SGHRS, CDR2 YFSETQ. PCR was performed a second time for about 7 to 12 cycles using a sample-barcoded 5' primer and a J-beta primer mix. CDR3-containing paired-end reads numbering at least 2.5 million came from each sample. In TCRdb, the 5' RACE reads were re-called with MiXCR into one record per CDR3 protein. Here the sample spans 550,000 to 800,000 distinct CDR3 sequences, over 20% being singletons. The rearrangement links TRBV5-1 to TRBJ2-5, with 7 bases lining up with TRBD2. The better agreement between TRBJ2-1 and the DNA end casts doubt on the J call. The sequence came from a man between 65 and 80 years old in good health. Material for sequencing was blood. The CDR3 protein is CASSLGTGRENEQFF. The CDR3 DNA is TGCGCCAGCAGCTTGGGGACGGGGAGGGAGAATGAGCAGTTCTTC.